The 30 T cell receptor beta chains in this list originate from one sample, sequenced in a study of blood T cell repertoires in COVID-19. The table came from immunoSEQ multiplex PCR; TCRdb's copy has only in-frame clones and leaves some out. Counted here are around 73,000 clones, 70% to 80% occurring once; the ten biggest clones make up under 2.5%. Source material: peripheral blood. These receptors were collected from an older man with COVID-19, enrolled during active disease.

This chain connects TRBV7-9 to TRBJ2-1, with D possibly TRBD2 on 6 matching bases. CDR1 SEHNR and CDR2 FQNEAQ come from the germline V gene (reference sequence). The CDR3 spans 15 residues. Trimming removed 1 base from V and 7 bases from J, with 14 bases in between. As DNA, the CDR3 is TGTGCCAGCAGCTTAGGAATCGGGAGTGGGAATGAGCAGTTCTTC. This codes for CASSLGIGSGNEQFF. Full variable domain (rest looked up from reference TRBV7-9 and TRBJ2-1): DTGVSQNPRHKITKRGQNVTFRCDPISEHNRLYWYRQTLGQGPEFLTYFQNEAQLEKSRLLSDRFSAERPKGSFSTLEIQRTEQGDSAMYLCASSLGIGSGNEQFFGPGTRLTVL.

The chain carries TRBV6-4 and TRBJ2-7; TRBD2 might be the D (6 bases). With 8 bases removed from V and 0 bases from J, the gap between germline ends came to 26 bases. Germline CDR1 and CDR2: MRHNA and SNTAGT. This CDR3 has 18 amino acids. The CDR3 nucleotides read TGTGCCAGCGGAGGACGACATTTGAGGGAGGATAGCTCCTACGAGCAGTACTTC. It specifies CASGGRHLREDSSYEQYF.

V usage is TRBV5-1 and J usage is TRBJ2-5; TRBD2 matches at 10 bases. The CDR3 consists of 15 residues. The ends lost 2 bases at V and 3 bases at J; junction bases unmatched: 4. Per the germline V gene, CDR1 is SGHRS and CDR2 is YFSETQ. The DNA of the CDR3 is TGCGCCAGCAGCTTATCCGGGACTAGCGAAGAGACCCAGTACTTC. Its protein is CASSLSGTSEETQYF.

The CDR3 here is CASSVEARVPNSPLHF. For the CDR3, the DNA is TGTGCCAGCAGCGTAGAGGCCCGGGTTCCTAATTCACCCCTCCACTTT. This chain connects TRBV9 to TRBJ1-6; unclear D gene. V lost 0 bases to trimming and J lost 6 bases, with 13 bases between them. The CDR3 has 16 amino acids. Germline V gives CDR1 SGDLS, CDR2 YYNGEE.

This chain joins TRBV5-1 and TRBJ2-6; D unclear. CDR1 SGHRS and CDR2 YFSETQ come from the germline V gene. The CDR3 loop spans 15 amino acids. V was cut by 0 bases and J by 3 bases, with 7 bases left in between. The CDR3 DNA reads TGCGCCAGCAGCTTGGTTGGGCTTGGGGCCAACGTCCTGACTTTC. This encodes CASSLVGLGANVLTF.

This clone was seen once. This rearrangement joins TRBV11-2 to TRBJ2-1; 8 bases are shared with TRBD2. The CDR3 covers 13 residues. The J segment lost 9 bases and the V segment lost 4 bases, leaving 5 bases of the junction unmatched. Germline CDR1 is SGHAT and CDR2 is FQNNGV. The CDR3 loop reads CASSSGTSGEQFF. As DNA, the CDR3 is TGTGCCAGCAGCTCCGGGACTAGTGGTGAGCAGTTCTTC.

The chain combines TRBV27 with TRBJ1-5; the match to TRBD1 covers 9 bases. The CDR3 runs 14 residues. Per the germline V gene, CDR1 is MNHEY and CDR2 is SMNVEV (reference sequence). The trim removed 6 bases at V and 5 bases at J, leaving 5 bases unmatched. CDR3 loop: CASRGDRAHQPQHF. CDR3 coding DNA: TGTGCCAGCAGGGGGGACAGGGCCCATCAGCCCCAGCATTTT.

This clone appeared a few times. This chain joins TRBV24-1 and TRBJ2-3; 7 bases map to TRBD1. V trimming: 4 bases; J trimming: 4 bases; junction bases outside the gene matches: 4. Germline-derived CDR1 and CDR2 are KGHDR and SFDVKD. The CDR3 loop spans 14 amino acids. The chain's CDR3 is CATSDGTAPDTQYF. In nucleotides, the CDR3 is TGTGCCACCAGTGACGGGACAGCGCCAGATACGCAGTATTTT.

The J gene is TRBJ2-3, the V gene TRBV24-1; 10 positions agree with TRBD2. Germline CDR1 is KGHDR and CDR2 is SFDVKD. J lost 5 bases, V lost 0 bases, and 7 bases had no gene match. This CDR3 spans 17 amino acids. The DNA of the CDR3 is TGTGCCACCAGTGATTTGGGACTAGCGGAGGATAGAGATACGCAGTATTTT. This gives the protein CATSDLGLAEDRDTQYF.

The V gene is TRBV29-1, the J gene TRBJ1-3; TRBD1 agrees at 8 bases. This CDR3 region has 14 residues. Germline V CDR1 and CDR2: SQVTM, ANQGSEA. J lost 0 bases, V lost 6 bases, and 4 bases had no gene match. The DNA for the CDR3 is TGCAGCGTGGGGCAGGGGGCCTCTGGAAACACCATATATTTT. Translation: CSVGQGASGNTIYF.

V is TRBV28 and J is TRBJ1-2; D is unclear. CDR1 and CDR2 from the germline V gene are MDHEN and SYDVKM. V was pared by 8 bases and J by 3 bases, with 10 bases between. The CDR3 has 12 amino acids. CDR3 region: CASLIGDYGYTF. CDR3 DNA sequence: TGTGCCAGCCTTATCGGGGACTATGGCTACACCTTC.

J is TRBJ1-3 and V is TRBV28; no clear D. There are 15 residues in the CDR3. Between the trimmed V and J ends, which lost 3 bases and 0 bases, there was a span of 9 bases. The germline V gene encodes CDR1 MDHEN and CDR2 SYDVKM. The CDR3 loop reads CASSFRGISGNTIYF. The CDR3 bases are TGTGCCAGCAGTTTTCGGGGAATCTCTGGAAACACCATATATTTT. Full variable domain (remainder filled in from reference TRBV28 and TRBJ1-3): DVKVTQSSRYLVKRTGEKVFLECVQDMDHENMFWYRQDPGLGLRLIYFSYDVKMKEKGDIPEGYSVSREKKERFSLILESASTNQTSMYLCASSFRGISGNTIYFGEGSWLTVV.

The CDR3 sequence is CASSRRSTRRGTGELFF. For the CDR3, the DNA is TGTGCCAGCAGCCGCCGCTCCACCCGGAGGGGCACCGGGGAGCTGTTTTTT. The J gene is TRBJ2-2, the V gene TRBV3-1 (or the pseudogene TRBV3-2), with D possibly TRBD2 on 6 matching bases. Germline V gene sequence: CDR1 LGHDT, CDR2 YNNKEL (reference sequence). This CDR3 has 17 residues. Trimming shortened V by 4 bases and J by 4 bases, and 19 bases separated the two germline ends.

The chain employs TRBV5-4 and TRBJ1-2; 8 bases agree with TRBD1. The CDR3 spans 20 residues. V shed 4 bases, J shed 4 bases, and the junction held 24 bases outside the gene matches. Per the germline V gene, CDR1 is SGHNT and CDR2 is YYREEE (reference sequence). CDR3 amino acids: CASSHHLLGISGGGLYGYTF. The CDR3 DNA reads as TGTGCCAGCAGCCACCACCTCTTGGGAATATCAGGGGGCGGACTCTATGGCTACACCTTC. Supplemented by reference TRBV5-4 and TRBJ1-2, the full variable domain reads ETGVTQSPTHLIKTRGQQVTLRCSSQSGHNTVSWYQQALGQGPQFIFQYYREEENGRGNFPPRFSGLQFPNYSSELNVNALELDDSALYLCASSHHLLGISGGGLYGYTFGSGTRLTVV.

V usage is TRBV19 and J usage is TRBJ1-5; D not resolved. The V gene lost 3 bases and the J gene lost 5 bases, with 5 bases spanning the gap. CDR3 length: 12 amino acids. Germline V CDR1 and CDR2: LNHDA, SQIVND (reference sequence). The CDR3 spells CASSMEYQPQHF. As DNA, the CDR3 is TGTGCCAGTAGTATGGAGTATCAGCCCCAGCATTTT. The full variable domain, its missing parts supplied by reference TRBV19 and TRBJ1-5, is DGGITQSPKYLFRKEGQNVTLSCEQNLNHDAMYWYRQDPGQGLRLIYYSQIVNDFQKGDIAEGYSVSREKKESFPLTVTSAQKNPTAFYLCASSMEYQPQHFGDGTRLSIL.

This chain links TRBV28 with TRBJ1-2, with TRBD1 matching over 8 bases. Germline lookup yields CDR1 MDHEN and CDR2 SYDVKM. The CDR3 is 14 residues long. V trimming: 6 bases; J trimming: 4 bases; junction bases outside the gene matches: 7. The CDR3 is CASRPGQGVYGYTF. The CDR3 coding sequence is TGTGCCAGCAGACCCGGACAGGGCGTCTATGGCTACACCTTC.

This clone was seen only once. A read error may produce the germline difference seen at one junction end. The chain couples TRBV7-7 to TRBJ2-5; TRBD2 matches 9 bases. The CDR3 runs to 16 residues. The germline V gene has CDR1 SSHAT and CDR2 FNYEAQ (reference sequence). For the CDR3, the DNA is TGTGCTAGCAGCTTACAAACTAGCGGGTTTACCGGGACCCAGTACTTC. Encoded protein: CASSLQTSGFTGTQYF.

The rearrangement joins TRBV7-6 to TRBJ2-2; D might be TRBD2 (6 bases). This CDR3 is built from 14 residues. Trimming stripped 2 bases from V and 5 bases from J, with 9 bases between. Germline CDR1 and CDR2: SGHVS and FNYEAQ. This chain's CDR3 is CASSLTEGTGELFF. The CDR3 DNA follows: TGTGCCAGCAGCTTAACGGAGGGGACCGGGGAGCTGTTTTTT.

The chain uses TRBV11-2 and TRBJ1-1; a weak D match, TRBD1 (6 bases). The CDR3 runs to 14 residues. CDR1 is SGHAT, CDR2 FQNNGV, per germline. The ends were cut back, 3 bases at V and 7 bases at J, with 15 bases in the middle. For the CDR3, the DNA is TGTGCCAGCAGCTTTTTACAGGGTTTTGGTGAAGCTTTCTTT. Protein: CASSFLQGFGEAFF.

Details on this clone: Other DNA sequences in the sample encode the same CDR3. The chain employs TRBV7-9 and TRBJ1-4; a weak D match, TRBD1 (5 bases). CDR1 is SEHNR, CDR2 FQNEAQ, per germline (reference sequence). The CDR3 loop spans 14 amino acids. The germline V and J ends were trimmed by 2 bases and 4 bases, with 8 bases remaining between them. This CDR3 is CASSLRQGNEKLFF. In nucleotides, the CDR3 is TGTGCCAGCAGCTTACGGCAGGGTAATGAAAAACTGTTTTTT.

V and J are TRBV18 and TRBJ2-1, with 12 bases that match TRBD2. This CDR3 region has 16 residues. Germline lookup yields CDR1 KGHSH and CDR2 LQKENI. Losses at the gene ends were 0 bases for V and 6 bases for J; bases not matched to a gene: 3. The DNA for the CDR3 is TGTGCCAGCTCACCACCGACTAGCGGGAGTTTCAATGAGCAGTTCTTC. It encodes CASSPPTSGSFNEQFF.

V usage is TRBV15 and J usage is TRBJ1-5; 10 bases align to TRBD1. After removal of 0 bases from V and 3 bases from J, the junction contained 8 bases not matched to a gene. This CDR3 spans 18 amino acids. The germline V gene encodes CDR1 LNHNV and CDR2 YYDKDF (reference sequence). CDR3 nucleotides: TGTGCCACCAGCAGAGACCCACCGACAGGGGGCGTCAATCAGCCCCAGCATTTT. Its protein product is CATSRDPPTGGVNQPQHF. The whole variable domain, filled in from reference TRBV15 and TRBJ1-5, reads DAMVIQNPRYQVTQFGKPVTLSCSQTLNHNVMYWYQQKSSQAPKLLFHYYDKDFNNEADTPDNFQSRRPNTSFCFLDIRSPGLGDTAMYLCATSRDPPTGGVNQPQHFGDGTRLSIL.

The V gene is TRBV9, the J gene TRBJ2-7; the match to TRBD1 covers 8 bases. V was clipped by 2 bases and J by 0 bases; unmatched bases: 4. The CDR3 is 15 residues long. The germline V gene encodes CDR1 SGDLS and CDR2 YYNGEE. The CDR3 nucleotides are TGTGCCAGCAGCGTGAGGGGGACAGGCTCCTACGAGCAGTACTTC. Residues: CASSVRGTGSYEQYF. The full variable domain, its missing parts supplied by reference TRBV9 and TRBJ2-7, is DSGVTQTPKHLITATGQRVTLRCSPRSGDLSVYWYQQSLDQGLQFLIQYYNGEERAKGNILERFSAQQFPDLHSELNLSSLELGDSALYFCASSVRGTGSYEQYFGPGTRLTVT.

In DNA, the CDR3 is TGTGCCTGGGACTTTAGCTCCTCCTACGAGCAGTACTTC. Translation: CAWDFSSSYEQYF. The chain couples TRBV30 to TRBJ2-7, with unresolved D. This CDR3 comprises 13 residues. The germline V gene has CDR1 GTSNPN and CDR2 SVGIG (reference sequence). V lost 5 bases and J 0 bases, leaving 11 bases between the germline ends.

The chain employs TRBV19 and TRBJ1-1; 9 bases line up with TRBD1. Germline values: CDR1 LNHDA, CDR2 SQIVND (reference sequence). CDR3 length equals 17 residues. J gave up 3 bases and V 3 bases, and 11 bases lay outside the gene matches. The CDR3 nucleotides read TGTGCCAGTAGTATTCTGGCGGGACAGGGCGGGCACACTGAAGCTTTCTTT. It encodes CASSILAGQGGHTEAFF.

The V and J genes are TRBV6-4 and TRBJ2-2; tentative D call: TRBD1 (6 bases). The CDR3 runs to 15 residues. The V gene lost 4 bases and the J gene lost 0 bases, with 9 bases spanning the gap. Germline V gene lookup returns CDR1 MRHNA and CDR2 SNTAGT. The CDR3 bases are TGTGCCAGCAGTGTAAACAGGGCGAACACCGGGGAGCTGTTTTTT. Translating gives CASSVNRANTGELFF.

The chain joins TRBV4-3 to TRBJ2-1; D uncertain. Germline V CDR1 and CDR2: LGHNA, YSLEER. The CDR3 covers 13 residues. Trimming stripped 1 base from V and 16 bases from J, with 17 bases between. In DNA, the CDR3 is TGCGCCAGCAGCCAAGTGCGTAATTCGCCGTTTTTCTTC. This sequence encodes CASSQVRNSPFFF.

The chain combines TRBV3-1 (or the pseudogene TRBV3-2) with TRBJ2-3, with TRBD2 matching over 12 bases. This CDR3 region has 18 residues. Trimming cost V 4 bases and J 5 bases; bases outside gene matches: 13. Germline lookup yields CDR1 LGHDT and CDR2 YNNKEL (reference sequence). The CDR3 sequence: CASSPPRLAGGPQDTQYF. DNA of the CDR3: TGTGCCAGCAGCCCCCCGAGGCTAGCGGGAGGGCCCCAAGATACGCAGTATTTT.

This chain uses TRBV5-1 with TRBJ1-6, with D perhaps matching TRBD1 (6 bases). The germline V gene has CDR1 SGHRS and CDR2 YFSETQ. The CDR3 runs to 14 residues. V lost 0 bases, J lost 6 bases, and 7 bases lay in between. CDR3 DNA sequence: TGCGCCAGCAGCTTGGAACAGGGTAATTCACCCCTCCACTTT. It is translated as CASSLEQGNSPLHF.

J is TRBJ1-2 and V is TRBV2; D might be TRBD1 (5 bases). Germline V lookup: CDR1 SNHLY, CDR2 FYNNEI. This CDR3 contains 12 residues. V gave up 8 bases and J gave up 5 bases, with 12 bases separating them. The DNA of the CDR3 is TGTGCCAGCGTTCAGGGAGGTTATGGCTACACCTTC. Translated: CASVQGGYGYTF.